What follows are 27 T cell receptor beta chains derived from one specimen sequenced in a study of PD-1 blockade in mismatch repair-deficient tumors. The repertoire was sequenced with immunoSEQ multiplex PCR; TCRdb's copy has only in-frame clones and lacks some. This sample yields 30,000 to 45,000 clones, of which 80% to 90% are seen a single time; about 4% belongs to the top ten. The specimen comprised peripheral blood, sampled less than 95 weeks after starting pembrolizumab. The source is an adult with mismatch repair-deficient cancer.

A single count supports this clone. The chain combines TRBV2 with TRBJ1-3; D is uncertain. Trimming shortened V by 7 bases and J by 0 bases, and 10 bases separated the two germline ends. CDR3 size: 14 residues. Looked up from germline, CDR1 is SNHLY and CDR2 is FYNNEI. CDR3: CASKSQASGNTIYF. CDR3 nucleotide sequence: TGTGCCAGCAAGTCCCAGGCCTCTGGAAACACCATATATTTT.

The rearrangement links TRBV7-3 to TRBJ2-1; a weak D match, TRBD2 (5 bases). V was clipped by 4 bases and J by 7 bases, with 11 bases between them. The germline gives CDR1 SGHTA, CDR2 FQGTGA. CDR3 length: 13 residues. For the CDR3, the DNA is TGTGCCAGCAGCTCCGGACTCCAAAATGAGCAGTTCTTC. Amino acid sequence: CASSSGLQNEQFF.

V gene TRBV21-1 combines with J gene TRBJ2-5; the table's D gene call, TRBD2, was not cross checked with the DNA. TRBV21-1 is deemed a pseudogene. The CDR3 contains 13 residues. CDR3 region: CASSKGNQETQYF. The CDR3 DNA is TGTGCCAGCAGCAAAGGTAATCAAGAGACCCAGTACTTC.

V usage is TRBV2 and J usage is TRBJ1-1; 9 bases map to TRBD1. V dropped 6 bases and J dropped 0; count of bases not matched to a gene: 2. Germline-derived CDR1 and CDR2 are SNHLY and FYNNEI. This CDR3 region has 14 residues. The CDR3 DNA reads as TGTGCCAGCAGCTGGACAGGGGTGAACACTGAAGCTTTCTTT. This gives the protein CASSWTGVNTEAFF.

The chain has TRBV7-9 and TRBJ1-1; 7 bases line up with TRBD1. The V gene's germline CDR1 is SEHNR and CDR2 FQNEAQ (reference sequence). This CDR3 is built from 14 residues. The V segment lost 6 bases and the J segment 1 base; nucleotides outside the gene matches: 5. CDR3 sequence (DNA): TGTGCCAGCAGAGGAAGACAGGGGAACACTGAAGCTTTCTTT. Protein sequence: CASRGRQGNTEAFF.

This chain links TRBV5-6 with TRBJ2-7; a weak D match, TRBD2 (6 bases). Trimming shortened V by 4 bases and J by 2 bases, and 13 bases separated the two germline ends. Germline-derived CDR1 and CDR2 are SGHDT and YYEEEE. The CDR3 is made up of 14 amino acids. The CDR3 bases are TGTGCCAGCAGCCTGGGACTTGCAACCTACGAGCAGTACTTC. It translates to CASSLGLATYEQYF.

This clone was counted a few times. V usage is TRBV11-2 and J usage is TRBJ2-7; 9 positions match TRBD2. The CDR3 extends over 13 amino acids. Germline V lookup: CDR1 SGHAT, CDR2 FQNNGV. V was clipped by 5 bases and J by 5 bases; unmatched bases: 4. Written as DNA, the CDR3 is TGTGCCAGCAGCAACGGACTAGCGAACGAGCAGTACTTC. This gives the protein CASSNGLANEQYF.

This chain links TRBV4-3 with TRBJ1-5; D gene uncertain. Trimming stripped 0 bases from V and 0 bases from J, with 6 bases between. CDR3 size: 15 residues. The V gene's germline CDR1 is LGHNA and CDR2 YSLEER. DNA for the CDR3: TGCGCCAGCAGCCAAGAGGCGTATAGCAATCAGCCCCAGCATTTT. Protein sequence: CASSQEAYSNQPQHF.

This clone was detected only a few times. This chain uses TRBV28 with TRBJ1-2; no clear D gene. V was clipped by 4 bases and J by 0 bases, with 15 bases between them. This CDR3 is 16 amino acids long. The germline V gene encodes CDR1 MDHEN and CDR2 SYDVKM. The CDR3 DNA reads as TGTGCCAGCAGTTCGCCTTCGGCCGCAGCTAACTATGGCTACACCTTC. It translates to CASSSPSAAANYGYTF.

The rearrangement links TRBV27 to TRBJ1-2; D not resolved. CDR3 size: 13 residues. The V end lost 2 bases, the J end lost 8 bases, and 12 bases lay between the germline ends. CDR1 and CDR2 from the germline V gene are MNHEY and SMNVEV (reference sequence). CDR3 loop: CASSLMRESGYTF. The CDR3 DNA sequence: TGTGCCAGCAGTTTAATGCGCGAGTCGGGCTACACCTTC.

This chain connects TRBV9 to TRBJ2-2; TRBD2 agrees at 12 bases. The CDR3 contains 17 residues. Germline CDR1 SGDLS, CDR2 YYNGEE. Trimming at V came to 3 bases and at J to 5 bases, leaving 8 bases not matched to a gene. The CDR3 sequence is CASSAGLAGPGTGELFF. The CDR3 DNA sequence: TGTGCCAGCAGCGCCGGACTAGCGGGGCCCGGGACCGGGGAGCTGTTTTTT.

The genes are TRBV7-8 and TRBJ2-3; D perhaps matches TRBD2 (7 bases). The CDR3 length is 13 residues. V was cut by 6 bases and J by 12 bases, with 19 bases left in between. Germline V CDR1 and CDR2: SGHVS, FQNEAQ. This chain's CDR3 is CASSQAIAGAQYF. The CDR3 DNA is TGTGCCAGCAGTCAAGCGATTGCGGGGGCACAGTATTTT. Variable domain in full (rest from reference TRBV7-8 and TRBJ2-3): GAGVSQSPRYKVAKRGQDVALRCDPISGHVSLFWYQQALGQGPEFLTYFQNEAQLDKSGLPSDRFFAERPEGSVSTLKIQRTQQEDSAVYLCASSQAIAGAQYFGPGTRLTVL.

The gene calls are TRBV10-3 and TRBJ1-2; no clear D gene. Germline V gives CDR1 ENHRY, CDR2 SYGVKD. The germline V and J ends were trimmed by 2 bases and 0 bases, with 7 bases remaining between them. The CDR3 loop spans 14 amino acids. As DNA, the CDR3 is TGTGCCATCAGTGAGAATACCGCTAACTATGGCTACACCTTC. Translation gives CAISENTANYGYTF.

The chain is built from TRBV5-5 and TRBJ1-5; D not resolved. V shed 4 bases and J shed 3 bases, with 8 bases lying between them. The CDR3 is 13 residues long. Germline assignment: CDR1 SGHKS and CDR2 YYEKEE (reference sequence). The CDR3 sequence is CASSPLNNQPQHF. The CDR3 bases are TGTGCCAGCAGCCCCCTCAACAATCAGCCCCAGCATTTT.

V usage is TRBV30 and J usage is TRBJ2-7, with TRBD1 matching over 9 bases. CDR3 length equals 17 residues. The ends lost 4 bases at V and 7 bases at J; junction bases unmatched: 20. The germline V gene has CDR1 GTSNPN and CDR2 SVGIG (reference sequence). The CDR3 reads CAWNLYLPTGGVWEQYF. The DNA for the CDR3 is TGTGCCTGGAACCTATACCTCCCGACAGGGGGAGTTTGGGAGCAGTACTTC.

This CDR3 reads CASSLGGIGEQFF. The CDR3 bases are TGTGCCAGCAGCTTGGGCGGGATTGGTGAGCAGTTCTTC. The chain couples TRBV5-5 to TRBJ2-1; perhaps TRBD2 as D (6 bases). V was trimmed by 0 bases and J by 9 bases, leaving 10 bases between them. The CDR3 has 13 residues. The germline V gene has CDR1 SGHKS and CDR2 YYEKEE (reference sequence).

The V gene is TRBV18, the J gene TRBJ2-7; TRBD1 might be the D (5 bases). Trimming stripped 2 bases from V and 1 base from J, with 15 bases between. In germline, CDR1 is KGHSH, CDR2 LQKENI. There are 16 residues in the CDR3. The CDR3, as DNA: TGTGCCAGCTCACCATATCTCGGCAGGGCGTCCTACGAGCAGTACTTC. Residues: CASSPYLGRASYEQYF.

This chain's CDR3 is CSALAGAAYNEQFF. The CDR3 coding sequence is TGCAGCGCTCTAGCGGGAGCGGCCTACAATGAGCAGTTCTTC. The rearrangement links TRBV29-1 to TRBJ2-1; TRBD2 agrees at 10 bases. Trimming removed 7 bases from V and 2 bases from J; junction bases left unmatched: 5. Germline CDR1 and CDR2: SQVTM and ANQGSEA. CDR3 length: 14 residues.

This clone turned up a few times. This chain connects TRBV2 to TRBJ1-5; D is uncertain. This CDR3 spans 13 amino acids. The ends were cut back, 6 bases at V and 6 bases at J, with 12 bases in the middle. Germline assignment: CDR1 SNHLY and CDR2 FYNNEI. The CDR3 bases are TGTGCCAGCAGCCCCCGTCCAGGTCAGCCCCAGCATTTT. This gives the protein CASSPRPGQPQHF.

This clone was observed once. The chain recombines TRBV11-2 with TRBJ2-7; no clear D gene. The CDR3 runs 13 residues. Trimming removed 2 bases from V and 0 bases from J, with 5 bases in between. Germline assignment: CDR1 SGHAT and CDR2 FQNNGV. The DNA of the CDR3 is TGTGCCAGCAGCTTATCGAGCTCCTACGAGCAGTACTTC. It is translated as CASSLSSSYEQYF.

The rearrangement uses TRBV5-4 and TRBJ1-1; tentatively, D is TRBD1 (6 bases). Looked up from germline, CDR1 is SGHNT and CDR2 is YYREEE (reference sequence). The CDR3 contains 14 residues. V was shortened by 2 bases and J by 3 bases, with 11 bases between the two germline ends. CDR3 bases: TGTGCCAGCAGCTTTTACAGGGAAGACACTGAAGCTTTCTTT. This gives the protein CASSFYREDTEAFF. The full variable domain, completed using reference TRBV5-4 and TRBJ1-1, is ETGVTQSPTHLIKTRGQQVTLRCSSQSGHNTVSWYQQALGQGPQFIFQYYREEENGRGNFPPRFSGLQFPNYSSELNVNALELDDSALYLCASSFYREDTEAFFGQGTRLTVV.

J is TRBJ1-1 and V is TRBV4-3; D is undetermined. The ends were cut back, 1 base at V and 4 bases at J, with 13 bases in the middle. The CDR3 extends over 15 amino acids. CDR1 and CDR2 from the germline V gene are LGHNA and YSLEER. The chain's CDR3 is CASSQVVGKSTEAFF. CDR3 in DNA: TGCGCCAGCAGCCAAGTAGTAGGGAAATCCACTGAAGCTTTCTTT.

In its sample, this clone was seen once. The chain recombines TRBV29-1 with TRBJ2-7; D is undetermined. Trimming removed 2 bases from V and 6 bases from J, with 14 bases in between. CDR1 and CDR2 (germline): SQVTM, ANQGSEA. The CDR3 contains 13 residues. CDR3 nucleotide sequence: TGCAGCGTTGAAAGGTTAGCCACCGGCGAGCAGTACTTC. Protein: CSVERLATGEQYF.

The chain employs TRBV9 and TRBJ2-7; D not certain. The CDR3 sequence is 14 residues long. Trimming took 0 bases from V and 1 from J, leaving 8 bases between them. Germline loops: CDR1 SGDLS, CDR2 YYNGEE. CDR3 sequence: CASSVGADSYEQYF. For the CDR3, the DNA is TGTGCCAGCAGCGTAGGCGCTGATTCCTACGAGCAGTACTTC.

V gene TRBV4-1 combines with J gene TRBJ1-4; perhaps TRBD1 as D (5 bases). V shed 4 bases and J shed 10 bases, with 16 bases lying between them. This CDR3 has 14 amino acids. Germline values: CDR1 MGHRA, CDR2 YSYEKL. The CDR3: CASSPAWGEGKLFF. The CDR3 nucleotides read TGCGCCAGCAGCCCGGCGTGGGGGGAAGGAAAACTGTTTTTT.

In regard to this clone: This sample includes further DNA sequences coding for the same CDR3. This chain uses TRBV6-5 with TRBJ1-1; TRBD1 is a possible D gene (5 bases). Trimming cost V 8 bases and J 2 bases, with 9 bases left between them. Germline V gene sequence: CDR1 MNHEY, CDR2 SVGAGI. The length of the CDR3 is 12 residues. The CDR3 reads CASRGGNTEAFF. The CDR3 DNA reads as TGTGCCAGCCGGGGGGGAAACACTGAAGCTTTCTTT.

This clone appeared a single time. V gene TRBV4-2 combines with J gene TRBJ2-2, with D perhaps matching TRBD2 (5 bases). In germline, CDR1 is LGHNA, CDR2 YNFKEQ. V was cut by 2 bases and J by 1 base, with 11 bases left in between. The CDR3 length is 16 residues. CDR3 loop: CASSQPPGRNTGELFF. The CDR3 nucleotides are TGTGCCAGCAGCCAACCCCCGGGAAGGAACACCGGGGAGCTGTTTTTT.